The T cell receptor (beta chain) described here comes from a study of beta chain features in type 1 diabetes. TCRB transcripts that were expressed got sequenced, as all of the isolated RNA had been reverse transcribed. The table came from immunoSEQ multiplex PCR; TCRdb's copy has only in-frame clones and leaves some out. The table has around 99,000 clones, around 40% seen once. CDR1 is GTSNPN and CDR2 is SVGIG in the germline V gene (reference sequence). V gave up 0 bases and J gave up 7 bases, with 15 bases separating them. This CDR3 contains 14 residues. The sequenced sample was stem cell memory CD4+ T cells from blood. The TCR comes from a woman younger than 35 in good health. This sequence joins TRBV30 and TRBJ1-2, with D possibly being TRBD1 (5 bases). CDR3 in DNA: TGTGCCTGGAGTGTACGACAGACCTTCTCTGGCTACACCTTC. This gives the protein CAWSVRQTFSGYTF.